This T cell receptor beta chain came from a study of identical twins. The CDR3 sequence is 14 residues long. The germline V gene has CDR1 SGHAT and CDR2 FQNNGV. V was cut by 5 bases and J by 0 bases, with 11 bases left in between. A universal primer binding site was introduced by template switching. The final cDNA contained unique molecular identifiers. TCRdb re-analysed the 5' RACE reads in MiXCR, keeping a single row per CDR3 protein. The data contain a few hundred thousand distinct CDR3 sequences, roughly an eighth of them singletons. Among all donors, each was a healthy Caucasian. Study-wide findings and caveats: It was possible that invariant MAIT and iNKT cells partly confounded the zero-insertion analyses.

On this clonotype: The target antigen is unknown.

These data also formed part of another study, on yellow fever vaccine responses in identical twins.

The source is a young woman in good health. The chain has TRBV11-2 and TRBJ2-7; D remains unclear. The source material was CD4+ T cells sorted from blood. The CDR3 DNA sequence: TGTGCCAGCAGCCTTCAGTCGGGCTCCTACGAGCAGTACTTC. Its translation is CASSLQSGSYEQYF.